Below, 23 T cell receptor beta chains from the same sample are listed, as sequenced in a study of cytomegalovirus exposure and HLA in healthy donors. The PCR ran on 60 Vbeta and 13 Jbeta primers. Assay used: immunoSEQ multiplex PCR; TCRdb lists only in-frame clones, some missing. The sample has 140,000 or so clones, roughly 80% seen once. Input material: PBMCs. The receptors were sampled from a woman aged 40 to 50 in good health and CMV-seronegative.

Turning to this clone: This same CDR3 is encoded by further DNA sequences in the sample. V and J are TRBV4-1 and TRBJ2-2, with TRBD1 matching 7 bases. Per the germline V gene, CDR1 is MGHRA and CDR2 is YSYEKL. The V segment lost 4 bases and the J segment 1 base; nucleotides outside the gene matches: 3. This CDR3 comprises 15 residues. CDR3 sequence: CASSRRQGNTGELFF. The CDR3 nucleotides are TGCGCCAGCAGCCGACGACAGGGGAACACCGGGGAGCTGTTTTTT.

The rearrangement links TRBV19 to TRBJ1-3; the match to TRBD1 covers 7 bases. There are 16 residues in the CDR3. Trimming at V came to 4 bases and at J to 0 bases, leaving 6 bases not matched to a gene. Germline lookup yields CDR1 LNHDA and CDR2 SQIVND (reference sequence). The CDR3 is CASSRATGDSGNTIYF. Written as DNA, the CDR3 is TGTGCCAGTAGTAGAGCTACAGGGGACTCTGGAAACACCATATATTTT.

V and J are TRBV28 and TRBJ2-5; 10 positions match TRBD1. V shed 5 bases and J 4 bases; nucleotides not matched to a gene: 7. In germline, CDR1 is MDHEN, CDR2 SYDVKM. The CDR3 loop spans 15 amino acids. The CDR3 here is CASSLTDRGRETQYF. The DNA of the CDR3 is TGTGCCAGCAGTCTCACGGACAGGGGGAGAGAGACCCAGTACTTC.

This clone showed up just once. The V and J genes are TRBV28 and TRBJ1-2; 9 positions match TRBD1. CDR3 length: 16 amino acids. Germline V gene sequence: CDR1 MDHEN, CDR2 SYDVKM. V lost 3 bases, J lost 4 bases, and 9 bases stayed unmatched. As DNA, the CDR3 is TGTGCCAGCAGTTTGGTTGGGGACAGGGTCCTCTATGGCTACACCTTC. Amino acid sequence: CASSLVGDRVLYGYTF.

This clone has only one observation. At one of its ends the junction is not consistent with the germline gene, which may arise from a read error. The CDR3 region is CSSTLGGPYEQYF. CDR3 nucleotide sequence: TGTTCCAGCACCCTTGGGGGCCCCTACGAGCAGTACTTC. The V and J genes are TRBV7-9 and TRBJ2-7; D might be TRBD1 (6 bases). The CDR3 loop spans 13 amino acids. CDR1 is SEHNR and CDR2 is FQNEAQ in the germline V gene (reference sequence).

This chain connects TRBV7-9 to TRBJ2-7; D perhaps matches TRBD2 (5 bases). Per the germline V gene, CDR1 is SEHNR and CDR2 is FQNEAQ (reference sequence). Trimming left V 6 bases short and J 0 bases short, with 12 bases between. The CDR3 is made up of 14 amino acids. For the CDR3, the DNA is TGTGCCAGCAGTTCCGAGGGCCTCTCCTACGAGCAGTACTTC. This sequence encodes CASSSEGLSYEQYF.

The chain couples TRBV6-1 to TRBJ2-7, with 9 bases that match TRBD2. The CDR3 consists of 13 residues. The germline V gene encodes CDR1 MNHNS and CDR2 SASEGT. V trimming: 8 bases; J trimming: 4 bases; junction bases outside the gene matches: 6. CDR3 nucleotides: TGTGCCAGCGTGCGGGAGGGCCTTTACGAGCAGTACTTC. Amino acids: CASVREGLYEQYF.

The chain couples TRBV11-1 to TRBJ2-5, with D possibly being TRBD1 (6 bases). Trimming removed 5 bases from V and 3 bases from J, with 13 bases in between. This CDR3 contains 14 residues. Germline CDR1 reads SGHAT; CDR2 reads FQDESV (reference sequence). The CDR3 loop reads CASSRGNREETQYF. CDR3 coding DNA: TGTGCCAGCAGCCGGGGTAACAGGGAAGAGACCCAGTACTTC.

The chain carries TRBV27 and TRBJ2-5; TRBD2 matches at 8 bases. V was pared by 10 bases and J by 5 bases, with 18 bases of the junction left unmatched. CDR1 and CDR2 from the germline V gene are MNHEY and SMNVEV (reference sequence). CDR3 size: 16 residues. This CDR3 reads CATSQTKGTSAETQYF. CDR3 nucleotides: TGTGCCACCTCTCAAACGAAGGGGACTAGTGCGGAGACCCAGTACTTC.

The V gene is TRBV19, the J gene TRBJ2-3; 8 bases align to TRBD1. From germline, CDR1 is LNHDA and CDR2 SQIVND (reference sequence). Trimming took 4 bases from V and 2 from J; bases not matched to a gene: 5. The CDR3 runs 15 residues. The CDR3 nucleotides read TGTGCCAGTAGTAGGAACAGGGGGTACACAGATACGCAGTATTTT. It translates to CASSRNRGYTDTQYF.

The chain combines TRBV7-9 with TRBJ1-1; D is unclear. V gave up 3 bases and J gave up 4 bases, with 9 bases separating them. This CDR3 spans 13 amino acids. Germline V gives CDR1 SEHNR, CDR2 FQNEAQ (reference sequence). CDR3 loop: CASSFGPLTEAFF. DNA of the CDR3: TGTGCCAGCAGCTTTGGGCCACTCACTGAAGCTTTCTTT. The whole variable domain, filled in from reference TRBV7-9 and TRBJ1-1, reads DTGVSQNPRHKITKRGQNVTFRCDPISEHNRLYWYRQTLGQGPEFLTYFQNEAQLEKSRLLSDRFSAERPKGSFSTLEIQRTEQGDSAMYLCASSFGPLTEAFFGQGTRLTVV.

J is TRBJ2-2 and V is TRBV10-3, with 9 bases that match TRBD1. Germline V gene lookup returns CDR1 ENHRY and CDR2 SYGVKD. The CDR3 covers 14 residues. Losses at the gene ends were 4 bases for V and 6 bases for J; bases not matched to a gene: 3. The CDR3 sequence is CAISGTGDAGELFF. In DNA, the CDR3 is TGTGCCATCAGTGGGACAGGGGACGCCGGGGAGCTGTTTTTT.

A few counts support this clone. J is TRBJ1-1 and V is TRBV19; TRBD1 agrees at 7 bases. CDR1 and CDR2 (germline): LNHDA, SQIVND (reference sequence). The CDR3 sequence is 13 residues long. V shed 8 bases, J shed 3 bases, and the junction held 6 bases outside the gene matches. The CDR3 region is CASVDREDTEAFF. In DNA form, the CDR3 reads TGTGCCAGTGTTGACAGGGAGGACACTGAAGCTTTCTTT.

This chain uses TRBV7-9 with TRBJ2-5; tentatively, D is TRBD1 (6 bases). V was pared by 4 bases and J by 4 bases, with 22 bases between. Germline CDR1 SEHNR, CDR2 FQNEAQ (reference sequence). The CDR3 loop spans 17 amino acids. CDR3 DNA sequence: TGTGCCAGCAGCTCACGATTCGCACAGGGTTTACGAGAGACCCAGTACTTC. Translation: CASSSRFAQGLRETQYF.

The CDR3 protein is CAWEYGGAGETQYF. In DNA form, the CDR3 reads TGTGCCTGGGAGTATGGGGGGGCCGGTGAGACCCAGTACTTC. The chain recombines TRBV30 with TRBJ2-5; weak D call: TRBD2 (7 bases). The CDR3 is 14 amino acids. The germline gives CDR1 GTSNPN, CDR2 SVGIG (reference sequence). Trimming removed 5 bases from V and 5 bases from J, with 18 bases in between.

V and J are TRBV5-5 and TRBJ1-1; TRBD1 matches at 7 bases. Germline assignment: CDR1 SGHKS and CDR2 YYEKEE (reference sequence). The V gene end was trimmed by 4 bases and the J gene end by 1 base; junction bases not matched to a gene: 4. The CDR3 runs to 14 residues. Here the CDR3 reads CASSPWDRNTEAFF. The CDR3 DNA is TGTGCCAGCAGCCCCTGGGACAGGAACACTGAAGCTTTCTTT.

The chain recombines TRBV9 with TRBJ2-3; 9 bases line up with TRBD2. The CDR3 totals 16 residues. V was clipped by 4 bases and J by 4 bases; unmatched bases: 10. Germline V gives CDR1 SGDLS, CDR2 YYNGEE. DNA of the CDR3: TGTGCCAGCAGCCGAGGGGTAGCGGGGGAAGCAGATACGCAGTATTTT. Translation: CASSRGVAGEADTQYF.

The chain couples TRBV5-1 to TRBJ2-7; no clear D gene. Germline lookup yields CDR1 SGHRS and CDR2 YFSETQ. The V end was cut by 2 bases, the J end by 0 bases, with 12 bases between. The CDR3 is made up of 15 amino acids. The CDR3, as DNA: TGCGCCAGCAGCTTCACCGGGTCCAACTCCTACGAGCAGTACTTC. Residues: CASSFTGSNSYEQYF.

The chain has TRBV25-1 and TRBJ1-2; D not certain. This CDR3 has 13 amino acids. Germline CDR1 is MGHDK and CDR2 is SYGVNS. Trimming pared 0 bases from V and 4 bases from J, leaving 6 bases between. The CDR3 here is CASSEYEGYGYTF. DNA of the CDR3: TGTGCCAGCAGTGAATATGAGGGCTATGGCTACACCTTC.

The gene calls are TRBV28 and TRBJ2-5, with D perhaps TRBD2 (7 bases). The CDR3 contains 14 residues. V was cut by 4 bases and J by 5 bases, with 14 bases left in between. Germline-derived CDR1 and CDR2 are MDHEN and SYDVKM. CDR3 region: CASSWGGAGETQYF. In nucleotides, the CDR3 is TGTGCCAGCAGTTGGGGGGGCGCGGGGGAGACCCAGTACTTC.

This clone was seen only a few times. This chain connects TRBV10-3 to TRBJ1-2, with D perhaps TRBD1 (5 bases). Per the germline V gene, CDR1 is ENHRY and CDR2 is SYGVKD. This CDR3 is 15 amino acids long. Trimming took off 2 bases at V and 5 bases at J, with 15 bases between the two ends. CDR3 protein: CAISEVSGQGYGYTF. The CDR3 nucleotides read TGTGCCATCAGTGAGGTCTCAGGGCAAGGGTATGGCTACACCTTC.

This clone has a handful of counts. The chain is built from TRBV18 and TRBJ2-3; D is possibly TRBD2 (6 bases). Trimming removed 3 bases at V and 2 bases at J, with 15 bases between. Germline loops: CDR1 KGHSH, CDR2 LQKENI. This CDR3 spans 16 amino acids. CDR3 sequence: CASSPSSRGPTDTQYF. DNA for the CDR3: TGTGCCAGCTCACCTTCATCGCGGGGACCCACAGATACGCAGTATTTT.

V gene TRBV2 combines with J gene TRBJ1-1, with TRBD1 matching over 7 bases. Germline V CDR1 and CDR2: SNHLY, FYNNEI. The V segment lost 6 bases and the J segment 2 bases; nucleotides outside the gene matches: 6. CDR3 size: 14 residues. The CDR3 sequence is CASRAGQVNTEAFF. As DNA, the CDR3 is TGTGCCAGCAGGGCTGGACAGGTCAACACTGAAGCTTTCTTT.